The clone carrying this T cell receptor (beta chain) was counted many times. The target antigen is unknown. Exclusion of patients followed from uncontrolled infection, other autoimmune disease, pregnancy or lactation. This sample was included in a study of T cells in Graves' hyperthyroidism and ophthalmopathy. Across the whole study: The blood sample was taken at first diagnosis, before treatment began. The study, taken as a whole, reports: Appearing also in blood were most of the thyroid clonotypes expanded above 0.001.

Amplified TCR beta CDR3 regions derived from RNA transcripts. The HTBI set primed first-round TCR CDR3 RT-PCR. One entry per CDR3 protein, called by TCRdb with MiXCR from the multiplex PCR reads. The profile shows about 250,000 distinct CDR3 sequences, around 24% of them singletons. The V gene lost 6 bases and the J gene lost 4 bases, with 10 bases spanning the gap. CDR1 is MNHEY and CDR2 is SMNVEV in the germline V gene (reference sequence). The CDR3 is made up of 13 amino acids. This clonotype was sampled from a woman aged 35 to 49 with Graves' ophthalmopathy. The chain is built from TRBV27 and TRBJ1-3; D call uncertain. Sequencing was done on a sample of blood. The CDR3 region is CASRTVGGNTIYF. The CDR3 DNA reads as TGTGCCAGCAGAACAGTGGGGGGAAACACCATATATTTT.